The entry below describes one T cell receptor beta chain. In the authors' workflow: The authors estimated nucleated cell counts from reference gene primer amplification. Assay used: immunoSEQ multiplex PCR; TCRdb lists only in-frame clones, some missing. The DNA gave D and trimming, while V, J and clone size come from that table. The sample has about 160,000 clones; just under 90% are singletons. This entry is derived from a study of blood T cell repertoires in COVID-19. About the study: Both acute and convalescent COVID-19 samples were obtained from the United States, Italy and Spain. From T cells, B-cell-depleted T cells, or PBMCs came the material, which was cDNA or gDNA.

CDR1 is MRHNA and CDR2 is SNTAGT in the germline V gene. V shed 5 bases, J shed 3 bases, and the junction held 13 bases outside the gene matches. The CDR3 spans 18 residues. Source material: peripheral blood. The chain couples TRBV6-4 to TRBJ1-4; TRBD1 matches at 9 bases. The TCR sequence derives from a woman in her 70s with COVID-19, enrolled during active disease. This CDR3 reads CASSWTGVPGFANEKLFF. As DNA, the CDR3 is TGTGCCAGCAGTTGGACAGGGGTCCCGGGTTTTGCTAATGAAAAACTGTTTTTT.